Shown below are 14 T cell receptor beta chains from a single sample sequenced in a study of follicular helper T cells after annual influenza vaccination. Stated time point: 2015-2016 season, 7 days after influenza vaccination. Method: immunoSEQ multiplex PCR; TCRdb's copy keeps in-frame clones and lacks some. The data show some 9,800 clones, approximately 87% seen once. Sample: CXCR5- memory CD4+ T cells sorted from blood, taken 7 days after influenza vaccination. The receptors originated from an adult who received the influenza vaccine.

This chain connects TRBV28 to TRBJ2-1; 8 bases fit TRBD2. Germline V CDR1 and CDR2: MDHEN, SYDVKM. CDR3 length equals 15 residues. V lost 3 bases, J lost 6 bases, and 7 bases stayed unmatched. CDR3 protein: CASSFVRGGLNEQFF. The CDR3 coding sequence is TGTGCCAGCAGTTTTGTCCGGGGGGGCCTCAATGAGCAGTTCTTC.

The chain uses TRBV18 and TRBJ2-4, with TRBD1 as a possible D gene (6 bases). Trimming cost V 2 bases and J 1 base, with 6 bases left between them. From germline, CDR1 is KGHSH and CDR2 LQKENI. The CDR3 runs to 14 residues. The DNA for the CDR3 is TGTGCCAGCTCACCAGACAGGGCCAAAAACATTCAGTACTTC. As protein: CASSPDRAKNIQYF.

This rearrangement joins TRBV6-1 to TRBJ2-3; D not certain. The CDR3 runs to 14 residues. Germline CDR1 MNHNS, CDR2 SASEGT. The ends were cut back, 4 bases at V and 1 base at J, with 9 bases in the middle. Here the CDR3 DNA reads TGTGCCAGCAGTGGTAACACCCGCACAGATACGCAGTATTTT. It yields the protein CASSGNTRTDTQYF.

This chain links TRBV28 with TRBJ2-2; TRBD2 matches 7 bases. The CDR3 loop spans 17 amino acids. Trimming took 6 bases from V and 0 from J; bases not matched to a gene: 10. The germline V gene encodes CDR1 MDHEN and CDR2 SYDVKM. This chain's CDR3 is CASSLRGGGSNTGELFF. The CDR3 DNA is TGTGCCAGCAGCCTACGCGGCGGGGGATCGAACACCGGGGAGCTGTTTTTT. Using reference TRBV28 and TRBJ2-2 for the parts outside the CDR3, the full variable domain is DVKVTQSSRYLVKRTGEKVFLECVQDMDHENMFWYRQDPGLGLRLIYFSYDVKMKEKGDIPEGYSVSREKKERFSLILESASTNQTSMYLCASSLRGGGSNTGELFFGEGSRLTVL.

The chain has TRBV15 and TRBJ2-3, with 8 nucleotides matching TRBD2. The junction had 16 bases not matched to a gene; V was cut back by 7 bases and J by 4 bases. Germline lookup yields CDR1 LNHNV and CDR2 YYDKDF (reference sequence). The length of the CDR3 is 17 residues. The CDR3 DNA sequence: TGTGCCACCAACACGGGCCGACGGGGGGGCGGCGCAGATACGCAGTATTTT. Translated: CATNTGRRGGGADTQYF.

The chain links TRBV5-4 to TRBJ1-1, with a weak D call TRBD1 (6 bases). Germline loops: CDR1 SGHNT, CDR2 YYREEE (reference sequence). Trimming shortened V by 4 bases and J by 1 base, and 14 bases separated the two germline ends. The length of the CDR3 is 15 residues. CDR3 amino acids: CASSPEGGQNTEAFF. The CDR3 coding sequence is TGTGCCAGCAGCCCGGAGGGGGGACAGAACACTGAAGCTTTCTTT.

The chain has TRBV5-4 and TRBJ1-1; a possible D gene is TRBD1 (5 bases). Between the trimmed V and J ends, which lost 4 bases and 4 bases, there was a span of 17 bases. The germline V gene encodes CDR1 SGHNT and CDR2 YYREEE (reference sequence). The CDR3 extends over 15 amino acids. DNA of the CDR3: TGTGCCAGCAGCCGATCCAGGGAGGAGGGCACTGAAGCTTTCTTT. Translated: CASSRSREEGTEAFF. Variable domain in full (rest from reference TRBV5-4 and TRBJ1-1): ETGVTQSPTHLIKTRGQQVTLRCSSQSGHNTVSWYQQALGQGPQFIFQYYREEENGRGNFPPRFSGLQFPNYSSELNVNALELDDSALYLCASSRSREEGTEAFFGQGTRLTVV.

This CDR3 is CASSPGTGADSYGYTF. The DNA of the CDR3 is TGTGCCAGCAGCCCGGGGACAGGGGCAGATAGCTATGGCTACACCTTC. The chain joins TRBV5-4 to TRBJ1-2; 10 positions match TRBD1. Germline CDR1 reads SGHNT; CDR2 reads YYREEE (reference sequence). V was clipped by 4 bases and J by 4 bases; unmatched bases: 10. The CDR3 runs to 16 residues.

The CDR3 DNA is TGTGCCAGCAGTCCCCGGACAGGGTTGCAAAACATTCAGTACTTC. Translating gives CASSPRTGLQNIQYF. The chain has TRBV27 and TRBJ2-4, with 8 nucleotides matching TRBD1. The germline V gene encodes CDR1 MNHEY and CDR2 SMNVEV (reference sequence). J gave up 5 bases and V 5 bases, and 8 bases lay outside the gene matches. CDR3 length: 15 residues.

The DNA for the CDR3 is TGTGCCAGCAGTGGGGAGGGTGATCAGACCCAGTACTTC. This gives the protein CASSGEGDQTQYF. The V call is TRBV2, the J call TRBJ2-5, with TRBD2 matching over 7 bases. This CDR3 contains 13 residues. The V and J ends lost 4 bases and 6 bases, in that order; junction bases with no gene match: 5. Germline-derived CDR1 and CDR2 are SNHLY and FYNNEI.

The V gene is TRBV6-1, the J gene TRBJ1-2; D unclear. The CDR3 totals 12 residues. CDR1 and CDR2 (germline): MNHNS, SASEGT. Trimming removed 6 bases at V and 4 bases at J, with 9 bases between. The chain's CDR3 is CASRQDLYGYTF. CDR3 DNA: TGTGCCAGCAGACAAGACCTCTATGGCTACACCTTC.

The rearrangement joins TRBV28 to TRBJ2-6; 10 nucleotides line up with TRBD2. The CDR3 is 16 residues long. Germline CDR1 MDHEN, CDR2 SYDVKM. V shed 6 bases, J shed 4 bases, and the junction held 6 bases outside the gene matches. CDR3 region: CASRSGGAGGANVLTF. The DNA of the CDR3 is TGTGCCAGCAGGAGCGGGGGGGCAGGCGGGGCCAACGTCCTGACTTTC.

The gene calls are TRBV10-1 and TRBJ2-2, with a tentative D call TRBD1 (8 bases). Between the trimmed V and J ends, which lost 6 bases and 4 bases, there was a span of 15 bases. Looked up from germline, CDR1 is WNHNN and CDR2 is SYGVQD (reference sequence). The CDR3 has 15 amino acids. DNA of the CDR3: TGCGCCAGCAGCGCGCACAGGGGGGGCACCGGGGAGCTGTTTTTT. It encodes CASSAHRGGTGELFF.

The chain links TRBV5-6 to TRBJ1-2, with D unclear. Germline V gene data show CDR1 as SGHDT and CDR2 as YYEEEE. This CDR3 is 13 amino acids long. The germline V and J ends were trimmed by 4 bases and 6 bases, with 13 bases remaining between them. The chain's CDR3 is CASSLGPLDGYTF. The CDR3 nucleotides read TGTGCCAGCAGCCTCGGTCCCTTAGATGGCTACACCTTC.